This T cell receptor (beta chain) was recovered during a study of T cell changes during pregnancy in multiple sclerosis. Using immunoSEQ multiplex PCR, the repertoire was profiled, and TCRdb retains in-frame clones only, with some absent. The sample includes 30,000 to 50,000 clones, about 94% of them seen just once. This specimen consisted of CD4+ T cells from peripheral blood mononuclear cells, obtained after pregnancy. The receptor's source is a female donor with multiple sclerosis, enrolled in a pregnancy study.

Here the CDR3 DNA reads TGTGCCAGCAAGGCTTCGGGGGACGGGAAAGGCTACACCTTC. Protein sequence: CASKASGDGKGYTF. The chain combines TRBV6-5 with TRBJ1-2; a weak D match, TRBD1 (5 bases). V dropped 7 bases and J dropped 8 bases, with 20 bases sitting between them. This CDR3 is built from 14 residues. Germline-derived CDR1 and CDR2 are MNHEY and SVGAGI.